These 23 T cell receptor beta chains were sequenced from one sample in a study of blood T cell repertoires in COVID-19. Data came from immunoSEQ multiplex PCR; TCRdb stores just in-frame clones and leaves some out. Among roughly 130,000 clones listed, over 85% were seen once. Input material: peripheral blood. The receptors were gathered from a man between 60 and 75 years old with COVID-19, enrolled during active disease.

The V gene is TRBV6-2 or TRBV6-3, the J gene TRBJ1-3; D gene unclear. CDR3 size: 15 residues. V was cut by 0 bases and J by 4 bases, with 10 bases left in between. CDR1 and CDR2 (germline): MNHEY, SVGEGT. CDR3 protein: CASSYSNIIGNTIYF. The CDR3 DNA reads TGTGCCAGCAGTTACTCGAACATCATCGGAAACACCATATATTTT.

This clone was counted a few times. The chain has TRBV19 and TRBJ2-7, with 7 bases aligning to TRBD1. The CDR3 consists of 14 residues. Looked up from germline, CDR1 is LNHDA and CDR2 is SQIVND (reference sequence). The V segment lost 5 bases and the J segment 5 bases; nucleotides outside the gene matches: 9. CDR3 protein: CASSFDREKNEQYF. The CDR3 DNA follows: TGTGCCAGTAGTTTCGACAGGGAAAAGAACGAGCAGTACTTC.

This chain connects TRBV10-3 to TRBJ1-1; D gene uncertain. The V and J ends lost 3 bases and 0 bases respectively, with 14 bases between them. This CDR3 is built from 16 residues. Germline assignment: CDR1 ENHRY and CDR2 SYGVKD. DNA of the CDR3: TGTGCCATCAGTGATTTTGGGCCGAGGGTGAACACTGAAGCTTTCTTT. This gives the protein CAISDFGPRVNTEAFF.

This chain links TRBV6-5 with TRBJ2-7, with TRBD2 identical over 13 bases. The CDR3 runs 15 residues. Germline loops: CDR1 MNHEY, CDR2 SVGAGI. The V and J ends lost 6 bases and 5 bases, in that order; junction bases with no gene match: 7. CDR3 amino acids: CASSPLLAGGDEQYF. CDR3 nucleotide sequence: TGTGCCAGCAGCCCCTTACTAGCGGGAGGGGACGAGCAGTACTTC.

The CDR3 reads CAWSPGTSGYNEQFF. The CDR3 DNA reads TGTGCCTGGAGTCCCGGGACTAGCGGGTACAATGAGCAGTTCTTC. This chain links TRBV30 with TRBJ2-1, with 12 bases identical to TRBD2. Germline V gives CDR1 GTSNPN, CDR2 SVGIG (reference sequence). The J segment lost 4 bases and the V segment lost 2 bases, leaving 3 bases of the junction unmatched. The CDR3 length is 15 residues. Using reference TRBV30 and TRBJ2-1 for the parts outside the CDR3, the full variable domain is SQTIHQWPATLVQPVGSPLSLECTVEGTSNPNLYWYRQAAGRGLQLLFYSVGIGQISSEVPQNLSASRPQDRQFILSSKKLLLSDSGFYLCAWSPGTSGYNEQFFGPGTRLTVL.

This chain links TRBV7-9 with TRBJ1-1; 7 positions agree with TRBD1. The CDR3 totals 14 residues. V lost 6 bases and J lost 5; bases outside the gene matches: 9. Germline V CDR1 and CDR2: SEHNR, FQNEAQ (reference sequence). CDR3 sequence: CASSKQGLETEAFF. CDR3 bases: TGTGCCAGCAGTAAACAGGGGTTGGAAACTGAAGCTTTCTTT. The variable domain in full, with the rest retrieved from reference TRBV7-9 and TRBJ1-1, is DTGVSQNPRHKITKRGQNVTFRCDPISEHNRLYWYRQTLGQGPEFLTYFQNEAQLEKSRLLSDRFSAERPKGSFSTLEIQRTEQGDSAMYLCASSKQGLETEAFFGQGTRLTVV.

The chain carries TRBV5-1 and TRBJ2-7; TRBD2 aligns across 8 bases. V dropped 4 bases and J dropped 2; count of bases not matched to a gene: 8. Germline V gene data show CDR1 as SGHRS and CDR2 as YFSETQ. The CDR3 loop spans 15 amino acids. This chain's CDR3 is CASSQTSGSAYEQYF. CDR3 nucleotides: TGCGCCAGCAGCCAAACTAGCGGCTCCGCCTACGAGCAGTACTTC. Based on the CDR3 plus reference TRBV5-1 and TRBJ2-7, the full variable domain is KAGVTQTPRYLIKTRGQQVTLSCSPISGHRSVSWYQQTPGQGLQFLFEYFSETQRNKGNFPGRFSGRQFSNSRSEMNVSTLELGDSALYLCASSQTSGSAYEQYFGPGTRLTVT.

This chain links TRBV2 with TRBJ1-2, with a possible D match to TRBD1 (5 bases). The germline V and J ends were trimmed by 5 bases and 4 bases, with 11 bases remaining between them. Germline V lookup: CDR1 SNHLY, CDR2 FYNNEI. The CDR3 covers 13 residues. CDR3 in amino acids: CASSLNRGYGYTF. The CDR3 DNA is TGTGCCAGCAGTTTAAATAGGGGCTATGGCTACACCTTC.

The chain combines TRBV18 with TRBJ2-7; the match to TRBD1 covers 7 bases. The V and J ends lost 0 bases and 1 base, in that order; junction bases with no gene match: 6. CDR1 and CDR2 from the germline V gene are KGHSH and LQKENI. The CDR3 has 16 amino acids. The CDR3 DNA is TGTGCCAGCTCACCACCGAAACAGGGGCAATCCTACGAGCAGTACTTC. Protein: CASSPPKQGQSYEQYF.

This sequence joins TRBV6-5 and TRBJ1-2; 9 nucleotides agree with TRBD1. This CDR3 contains 14 residues. Per germline, CDR1 MNHEY and CDR2 SVGAGI. Losses at the gene ends were 7 bases for V and 3 bases for J; bases not matched to a gene: 6. The CDR3 spells CASTPRQGDYGYTF. In DNA form, the CDR3 reads TGTGCCAGCACCCCCCGACAGGGGGACTATGGCTACACCTTC.

The V call is TRBV30, the J call TRBJ2-3; tentative D call: TRBD2 (5 bases). V shed 0 bases and J shed 4 bases, with 11 bases lying between them. CDR1 and CDR2 from the germline V gene are GTSNPN and SVGIG (reference sequence). The CDR3 runs to 14 residues. The DNA of the CDR3 is TGTGCCTGGAGTGTCGTGGGAGAGGCAGATACGCAGTATTTT. Translation: CAWSVVGEADTQYF. Complete variable domain (other parts from reference TRBV30 and TRBJ2-3): SQTIHQWPATLVQPVGSPLSLECTVEGTSNPNLYWYRQAAGRGLQLLFYSVGIGQISSEVPQNLSASRPQDRQFILSSKKLLLSDSGFYLCAWSVVGEADTQYFGPGTRLTVL.

The chain employs TRBV27 and TRBJ2-7, with TRBD2 as a possible D gene (6 bases). The ends were cut back, 3 bases at V and 0 bases at J, with 9 bases in the middle. Looked up from germline, CDR1 is MNHEY and CDR2 is SMNVEV (reference sequence). The CDR3 contains 14 residues. This chain's CDR3 is CASSFSGSSYEQYF. The CDR3 DNA reads as TGTGCCAGCAGTTTTTCCGGGAGCTCCTACGAGCAGTACTTC.

The V and J genes are TRBV4-3 and TRBJ2-5; a weak D match, TRBD2 (5 bases). Germline CDR1 and CDR2: LGHNA and YSLEER. The CDR3 is made up of 14 amino acids. The V end was cut by 0 bases, the J end by 3 bases, with 8 bases between. In nucleotides, the CDR3 is TGCGCCAGCAGCCAAGATCGGACTGAAGAGACCCAGTACTTC. Translation gives CASSQDRTEETQYF.

J is TRBJ2-7 and V is TRBV10-2; D gene ambiguous. CDR3 length: 15 amino acids. Germline V gives CDR1 WSHSY, CDR2 SAAADI. V lost 2 bases and J 0 bases, leaving 11 bases between the germline ends. The CDR3 reads CASSEGPPSSYEQYF. CDR3 nucleotide sequence: TGCGCCAGCAGTGAGGGGCCACCCTCCTCCTACGAGCAGTACTTC.

V gene TRBV28 combines with J gene TRBJ1-5, with D perhaps matching TRBD1 (5 bases). V shed 6 bases and J shed 0 bases, with 15 bases lying between them. This CDR3 is built from 16 residues. Germline V gives CDR1 MDHEN, CDR2 SYDVKM. CDR3 coding DNA: TGTGCCAGCAGCAAAGACAGTTCTTATAGCAATCAGCCCCAGCATTTT. This translates into CASSKDSSYSNQPQHF.

The chain uses TRBV27 and TRBJ1-3, with 7 nucleotides matching TRBD1. With 5 bases clipped from V and 0 bases from J, the junction kept 7 bases outside the gene matches. CDR1 MNHEY and CDR2 SMNVEV come from the germline V gene (reference sequence). The CDR3 is made up of 16 amino acids. The CDR3 DNA reads as TGTGCCAGCAGTCCTTCGGGACAGTTCTCTGGAAACACCATATATTTT. It specifies CASSPSGQFSGNTIYF.

The chain employs TRBV11-2 and TRBJ1-1; 8 bases map to TRBD1. The length of the CDR3 is 16 residues. J lost 1 base, V lost 1 base, and 5 bases had no gene match. Germline lookup yields CDR1 SGHAT and CDR2 FQNNGV. CDR3 sequence: CASSLATGTGNTEAFF. The CDR3 DNA follows: TGTGCCAGCAGCTTAGCCACCGGGACAGGGAACACTGAAGCTTTCTTT.

This chain links TRBV28 with TRBJ1-4; D is perhaps TRBD1 (6 bases). CDR3 length: 14 amino acids. V was clipped by 6 bases and J by 8 bases, with 16 bases between them. The germline CDR1 and CDR2 sequences are MDHEN and SYDVKM. This chain's CDR3 is CASSKSVQGEKLFF. The CDR3 DNA follows: TGTGCCAGCAGCAAATCAGTCCAGGGGGAAAAACTGTTTTTT. Looking up the rest from reference TRBV28 and TRBJ1-4 gives the full variable domain: DVKVTQSSRYLVKRTGEKVFLECVQDMDHENMFWYRQDPGLGLRLIYFSYDVKMKEKGDIPEGYSVSREKKERFSLILESASTNQTSMYLCASSKSVQGEKLFFGSGTQLSVL.

This clone was seen once. V usage is TRBV18 and J usage is TRBJ2-5, with 11 bases matching TRBD2. From germline, CDR1 is KGHSH and CDR2 LQKENI. There are 18 residues in the CDR3. V was pared by 2 bases and J by 0 bases, with 8 bases of the junction left unmatched. The CDR3 coding sequence is TGTGCCAGCTCACCAGCCGCCCCGGGACTAGCGGACCAAGAGACCCAGTACTTC. This translates into CASSPAAPGLADQETQYF. Filled out from reference TRBV18 and TRBJ2-5, the complete variable domain reads NAGVMQNPRHLVRRRGQEARLRCSPMKGHSHVYWYRQLPEEGLKFMVYLQKENIIDESGMPKERFSAEFPKEGPSILRIQQVVRGDSAAYFCASSPAAPGLADQETQYFGPGTRLLVL.

This clone turned up a few times. The J gene is TRBJ2-7, the V gene TRBV19; 15 bases are a match to TRBD2. CDR3 length: 16 amino acids. From germline, CDR1 is LNHDA and CDR2 SQIVND (reference sequence). V was pared by 5 bases and J by 3 bases, with 5 bases of the junction left unmatched. CDR3 coding DNA: TGTGCCAGTAGTTCCGGGACTAGCGGGAGGAACTACGAGCAGTACTTC. This gives the protein CASSSGTSGRNYEQYF. Together with reference TRBV19 and TRBJ2-7, the CDR3 gives the full variable domain: DGGITQSPKYLFRKEGQNVTLSCEQNLNHDAMYWYRQDPGQGLRLIYYSQIVNDFQKGDIAEGYSVSREKKESFPLTVTSAQKNPTAFYLCASSSGTSGRNYEQYFGPGTRLTVT.

The sample holds one count of this clone. This sequence joins TRBV2 and TRBJ2-2; D is uncertain. Germline CDR1 and CDR2: SNHLY and FYNNEI. The ends were cut back, 7 bases at V and 0 bases at J, with 9 bases in the middle. The CDR3 is made up of 14 amino acids. The CDR3 DNA reads TGTGCCAGCATGCGGCAGACGAACACCGGGGAGCTGTTTTTT. This codes for CASMRQTNTGELFF.

In nucleotides, the CDR3 is TGCGCCAGCAGCCAGGGACTCTCAGAGACCCAGTACTTC. Residues: CASSQGLSETQYF. J is TRBJ2-5 and V is TRBV4-3; D perhaps matches TRBD2 (6 bases). The CDR3 totals 13 residues. The V gene lost 3 bases and the J gene lost 4 bases, with 9 bases spanning the gap. CDR1 LGHNA and CDR2 YSLEER come from the germline V gene.

The chain uses TRBV30 and TRBJ1-4, with 7 bases matching TRBD1. Germline V gene sequence: CDR1 GTSNPN, CDR2 SVGIG (reference sequence). The CDR3 is 16 amino acids. The V gene end was trimmed by 4 bases and the J gene end by 0 bases; junction bases not matched to a gene: 8. This chain's CDR3 is CAWTPKGAATNEKLFF. Written as DNA, the CDR3 is TGTGCCTGGACTCCCAAGGGGGCGGCAACTAATGAAAAACTGTTTTTT.